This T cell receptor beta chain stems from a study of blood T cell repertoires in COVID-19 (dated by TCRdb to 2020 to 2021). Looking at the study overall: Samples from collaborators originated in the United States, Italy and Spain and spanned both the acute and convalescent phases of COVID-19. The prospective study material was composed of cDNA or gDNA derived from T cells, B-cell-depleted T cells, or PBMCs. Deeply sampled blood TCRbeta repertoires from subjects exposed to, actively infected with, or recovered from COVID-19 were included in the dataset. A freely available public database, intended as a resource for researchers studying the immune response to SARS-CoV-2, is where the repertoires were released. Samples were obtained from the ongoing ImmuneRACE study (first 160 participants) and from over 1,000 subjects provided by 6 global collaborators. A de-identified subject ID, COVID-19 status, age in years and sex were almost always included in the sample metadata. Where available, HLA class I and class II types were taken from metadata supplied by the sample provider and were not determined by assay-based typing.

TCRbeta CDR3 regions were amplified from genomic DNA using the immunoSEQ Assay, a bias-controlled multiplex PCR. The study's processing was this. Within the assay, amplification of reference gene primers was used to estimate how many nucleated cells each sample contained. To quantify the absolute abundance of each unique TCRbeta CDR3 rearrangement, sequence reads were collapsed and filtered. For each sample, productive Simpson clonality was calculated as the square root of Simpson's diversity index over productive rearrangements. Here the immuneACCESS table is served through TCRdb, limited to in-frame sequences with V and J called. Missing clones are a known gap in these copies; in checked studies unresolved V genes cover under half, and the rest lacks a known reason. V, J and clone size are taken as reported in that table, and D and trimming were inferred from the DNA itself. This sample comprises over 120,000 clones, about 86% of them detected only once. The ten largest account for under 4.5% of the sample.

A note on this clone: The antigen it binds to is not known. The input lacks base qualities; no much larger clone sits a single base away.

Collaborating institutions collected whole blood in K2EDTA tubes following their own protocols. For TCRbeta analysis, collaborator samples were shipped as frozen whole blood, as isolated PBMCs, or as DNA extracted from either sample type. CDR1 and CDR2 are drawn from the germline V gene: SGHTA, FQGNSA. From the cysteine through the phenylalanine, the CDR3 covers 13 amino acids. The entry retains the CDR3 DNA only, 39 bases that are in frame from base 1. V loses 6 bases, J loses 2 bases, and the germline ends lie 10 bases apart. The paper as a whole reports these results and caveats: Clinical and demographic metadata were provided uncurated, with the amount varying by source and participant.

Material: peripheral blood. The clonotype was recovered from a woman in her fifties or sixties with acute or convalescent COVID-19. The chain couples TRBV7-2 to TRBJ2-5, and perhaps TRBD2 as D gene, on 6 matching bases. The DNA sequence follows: TGTGCCAGCAGGGACTATCCACAAGAGACCCAGTACTTC. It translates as CASRDYPQETQYF.